One sample yielded the 27 T cell receptor beta chains listed below, sequenced in a study of blood T cells in healthy people across ages. Then a second PCR, running roughly 6 to 11 cycles, was carried out with a sample-barcoded 5' primer and a J-beta primer mix. TCRdb ran MiXCR on the 5' RACE reads and lists one entry per CDR3 protein. This sample has some 1 million distinct CDR3 sequences, with more than 35% found just once. Specimen: blood. Receptors originate from a woman aged 60-70 years in good health.

This chain connects TRBV4-1 to TRBJ2-5, with 7 positions matching TRBD2. The V gene's germline CDR1 is MGHRA and CDR2 YSYEKL. J lost 13 bases, V lost 0 bases, and 8 bases had no gene match. There are 13 residues in the CDR3. The CDR3 here is CASSQDGVGGRYF. CDR3 bases: TGCGCCAGCAGCCAAGATGGGGTGGGGGGGAGGTACTTC.

This clonotype was detected a few times. CDR3 DNA sequence: TGTGCCAGCCGACAGGGCTACGGGGCCAACGTCCTGACTTTC. Translating gives CASRQGYGANVLTF. The chain combines TRBV25-1 with TRBJ2-6; TRBD1 aligns across 7 bases. The CDR3 runs to 14 residues. V was clipped by 8 bases and J by 4 bases; unmatched bases: 5. The germline V gene encodes CDR1 MGHDK and CDR2 SYGVNS.

The chain is built from TRBV27 and TRBJ2-5; D not certain. Trimming pared 2 bases from V and 11 bases from J, leaving 18 bases between. The CDR3 length is 14 residues. Looked up from germline, CDR1 is MNHEY and CDR2 is SMNVEV (reference sequence). The CDR3 spells CASSLQASYNEQYF. Here the CDR3 DNA reads TGTGCCAGCAGTTTACAGGCTTCCTACAATGAGCAGTACTTC.

This chain joins TRBV6-2 or TRBV6-3 and TRBJ1-2; tentatively, D is TRBD1 (6 bases). V lost 6 bases and J 3 bases, leaving 14 bases between the germline ends. The CDR3 is made up of 14 amino acids. CDR1 is MNHEY and CDR2 is SVGEGT in the germline V gene. CDR3 DNA: TGTGCCAGCAGATTACAGGGAAAGGACTATGGCTACACCTTC. This encodes CASRLQGKDYGYTF.

The V gene is TRBV6-5, the J gene TRBJ1-5; D is perhaps TRBD1 (6 bases). The CDR3 length is 16 residues. V lost 6 bases and J 3 bases, leaving 18 bases between the germline ends. From germline, CDR1 is MNHEY and CDR2 SVGAGI. CDR3 residues: CASSRGSGANNQPQHF. The CDR3 DNA reads as TGTGCCAGCAGCCGCGGCTCGGGGGCTAACAATCAGCCCCAGCATTTT.

The rearrangement joins TRBV24-1 to TRBJ2-7, with D perhaps assigned TRBD1 or TRBD2 (5 bases each). V dropped 3 bases and J dropped 6 bases, with 20 bases sitting between them. The CDR3 has 16 amino acids. Germline CDR1 and CDR2: KGHDR and SFDVKD. The CDR3: CATSDPTGWGPGEQYF. DNA for the CDR3: TGTGCCACCAGTGATCCAACGGGATGGGGCCCGGGCGAGCAGTACTTC.

This clonotype was found a few times. V gene TRBV20-1 combines with J gene TRBJ2-7, with D perhaps given as TRBD1 or TRBD2 (5 bases each). Deletions cut 6 bases from V and 3 bases from J, with 21 bases between. This CDR3 contains 15 residues. Looked up from germline, CDR1 is DFQATT and CDR2 is SNEGSKA (reference sequence). The CDR3 DNA reads as TGCAGTGCCCCTGGGGCTGCGGGCCCGAACTACGAGCAGTACTTC. Its translation: CSAPGAAGPNYEQYF.

This clonotype was observed a single time. The CDR3 coding sequence is TGTGCCAGCAGCCTGGGACTAGCGGGAGGCTGGGGCACCGGGGAGCTGTTTTTT. Amino acids: CASSLGLAGGWGTGELFF. This chain links TRBV5-5 with TRBJ2-2; TRBD2 aligns across 15 bases. The CDR3 is 18 residues long. Germline CDR1 SGHKS, CDR2 YYEKEE (reference sequence). V lost 4 bases to trimming and J lost 4 bases; unmatched junction nucleotides: 8.

In regard to this clonotype: The junction and the germline gene differ at one end; a read error may be behind it. This sequence joins TRBV20-1 and TRBJ2-1; D is unresolved. The CDR3 has 15 amino acids. The germline V gene encodes CDR1 DFQATT and CDR2 SNEGSKA (reference sequence). The CDR3 DNA sequence: TGCAGTGCTAGAGATCTAGTGAGCTCCTACAATGAGCTGTTCTTC. Protein: CSARDLVSSYNELFF.

In its sample, this clonotype was seen a few times. V and J are TRBV28 and TRBJ2-5, with D unresolved. Near its end, the DNA agrees better with TRBJ2-7, so the J call may be wrong. This CDR3 has 13 residues. Germline V gene sequence: CDR1 MDHEN, CDR2 SYDVKM. For the CDR3, the DNA is TGTGCCAGCTCACTGCTAGGAGCCCACGAGCAGTACTTC. This translates into CASSLLGAHEQYF.

The rearrangement joins TRBV4-1 to TRBJ1-1; no firm D call. The CDR3 totals 14 residues. V lost 1 base, J lost 1 base, and 7 bases lay in between. Germline V CDR1 and CDR2: MGHRA, YSYEKL. CDR3 in DNA: TGCGCCAGCAGCCAAGTGGATGCGAACACTGAAGCTTTCTTT. Its translation is CASSQVDANTEAFF.

This clonotype was observed a single time. A read error is possible here, since a much larger clone lies one base away. The V and J genes are TRBV29-1 and TRBJ2-5; 15 bases fit TRBD2. This CDR3 is built from 14 residues. CDR1 SQVTM and CDR2 ANQGSEA come from the germline V gene. The CDR3 region has the DNA TGCTGCGTTGGGACTAGCGGGAGGCAAGAGACCCAGTACTTC. This sequence encodes CCVGTSGRQETQYF. The whole variable domain, remainder taken from reference TRBV29-1 and TRBJ2-5, is SAVISQKPSRDICQRGTSLTIQCQVDSQVTMMFWYRQQPGQSLTLIATANQGSEATYESGFVIDKFPISRPNLTFSTLTVSNMSPEDSSIYLCCVGTSGRQETQYFGPGTRLLVL.

This clonotype was counted many times. The V gene is TRBV10-3, the J gene TRBJ2-7, with D unclear. V lost 3 bases and J 0 bases, leaving 9 bases between the germline ends. The CDR3 spans 14 residues. CDR1 and CDR2 from the germline V gene are ENHRY and SYGVKD. This chain's CDR3 is CAISDTYASYEQYF. As DNA, the CDR3 is TGTGCCATCAGTGATACTTACGCCTCCTACGAGCAGTACTTC.

The chain couples TRBV11-2 to TRBJ2-3, with 16 bases matching TRBD2. The CDR3 runs to 18 residues. J was trimmed by 3 bases and V by 6 bases; bases with no gene match: 9. CDR1 SGHAT and CDR2 FQNNGV come from the germline V gene. The CDR3 region is CASRGTSGRVITTDTQYF. In nucleotides, the CDR3 is TGTGCCAGCAGGGGGACTAGCGGGAGGGTGATTACGACAGATACGCAGTATTTT.

J is TRBJ2-1 and V is TRBV3-1; TRBD2 agrees at 12 bases. Trimming at V came to 0 bases and at J to 7 bases, leaving 7 bases not matched to a gene. CDR3 length: 17 residues. Germline V gene lookup returns CDR1 LGHDT and CDR2 YNNKEL (reference sequence). The CDR3 spells CASSQDPRLAGGNEQFF. CDR3 bases: TGTGCCAGCAGCCAAGATCCACGCCTAGCGGGAGGGAATGAGCAGTTCTTC.

The genes are TRBV4-2 and TRBJ2-5; D might be TRBD2 (6 bases). Germline CDR1 reads LGHNA; CDR2 reads YNFKEQ. The CDR3 has 17 amino acids. V gave up 5 bases and J gave up 2 bases, with 21 bases separating them. CDR3 sequence reads: CASSRQVREEWQETQYF. The CDR3 DNA is TGTGCCAGCAGCAGGCAGGTCAGGGAGGAGTGGCAAGAGACCCAGTACTTC.

The chain couples TRBV27 to TRBJ2-1, with TRBD2 matching 7 bases. The J call is uncertain, as TRBJ2-7 better fits the DNA end. Germline V CDR1 and CDR2: MNHEY, SMNVEV (reference sequence). This CDR3 spans 15 amino acids. The CDR3 sequence: CASSRSGLTYNEQYF. CDR3 nucleotides: TGTGCCAGCAGCCGTAGCGGGCTAACCTACAATGAGCAGTACTTC.

This chain connects TRBV10-3 to TRBJ2-3; TRBD1 aligns across 9 bases. This CDR3 is built from 16 residues. J lost 0 bases, V lost 5 bases, and 6 bases had no gene match. CDR1 is ENHRY and CDR2 is SYGVKD in the germline V gene. CDR3 sequence reads: CAISQLGTGSTDTQYF. Written as DNA, the CDR3 is TGTGCCATCAGTCAATTAGGGACAGGGAGCACAGATACGCAGTATTTT.

This clonotype was recorded once. The V gene is TRBV24-1, the J gene TRBJ2-2, with no clear D. The CDR3 has 12 amino acids. CDR1 KGHDR and CDR2 SFDVKD come from the germline V gene. The V gene lost 5 bases and the J gene lost 4 bases, with 4 bases spanning the gap. Here the CDR3 DNA reads TGTGCCACCAGTGCGGTCACCGGGGAGCTGTTTTTT. The encoded protein is CATSAVTGELFF.

The V gene is TRBV5-1, the J gene TRBJ2-1; D gene unclear. V lost 4 bases, J lost 12 bases, and 11 bases lay in between. CDR3 length: 11 amino acids. Germline V CDR1 and CDR2: SGHRS, YFSETQ. The CDR3 is CASSADERQFF. The CDR3 DNA follows: TGCGCCAGCAGCGCCGACGAGAGGCAGTTCTTC.

This rearrangement joins TRBV5-1 to TRBJ1-5, with TRBD1 matching 10 bases. The CDR3 consists of 15 residues. With V trimmed by 0 bases and J by 6 bases, 3 bases remained unmatched. Germline CDR1 is SGHRS and CDR2 is YFSETQ. The CDR3 nucleotides read TGCGCCAGCAGCTTGGGGGACAGGGGAAGTCAGCCCCAGCATTTT. Its protein is CASSLGDRGSQPQHF. The complete variable domain, with remaining parts taken from reference TRBV5-1 and TRBJ1-5, reads KAGVTQTPRYLIKTRGQQVTLSCSPISGHRSVSWYQQTPGQGLQFLFEYFSETQRNKGNFPGRFSGRQFSNSRSEMNVSTLELGDSALYLCASSLGDRGSQPQHFGDGTRLSIL.

This rearrangement joins TRBV2 to TRBJ2-3, with D tentatively TRBD2 (5 bases). Trimming pared 3 bases from V and 4 bases from J, leaving 11 bases between. The length of the CDR3 is 14 residues. The germline V gene encodes CDR1 SNHLY and CDR2 FYNNEI. DNA of the CDR3: TGTGCCAGCAGTGACCGGCTGGGAGCAGATACGCAGTATTTT. Its translation is CASSDRLGADTQYF. Filled out from reference TRBV2 and TRBJ2-3, the complete variable domain reads EPEVTQTPSHQVTQMGQEVILRCVPISNHLYFYWYRQILGQKVEFLVSFYNNEISEKSEIFDDQFSVERPDGSNFTLKIRSTKLEDSAMYFCASSDRLGADTQYFGPGTRLTVL.

This clonotype was counted between two and nine times. The V gene is TRBV12-3 or TRBV12-4, the J gene TRBJ2-3, with a possible D match to TRBD1 (6 bases). The germline V and J ends were trimmed by 3 bases and 1 base, with 17 bases remaining between them. This CDR3 region has 17 residues. This CDR3 is CASSFLQGALRTDTQYF. Here the CDR3 DNA reads TGTGCCAGCAGTTTTTTACAGGGTGCCCTTCGCACAGATACGCAGTATTTT.

This chain connects TRBV24-1 to TRBJ2-7; D is undetermined. This CDR3 is built from 12 residues. Germline V lookup: CDR1 KGHDR, CDR2 SFDVKD. Trimming shortened V by 3 bases and J by 4 bases, and 6 bases separated the two germline ends. This CDR3 is CATSDELYEQYF. The CDR3 DNA is TGTGCCACCAGTGATGAGTTATACGAGCAGTACTTC.

Only a few counts were recorded for this clonotype. CDR3 sequence (DNA): TGTGCCAGCAGCTTACTTCCGGCGGGAGCGGTTACAGATACGCAGTATTTT. Translated, it gives CASSLLPAGAVTDTQYF. V is TRBV7-3 and J is TRBJ2-3; 7 nucleotides agree with TRBD2. Germline V gene lookup returns CDR1 SGHTA and CDR2 FQGTGA. V dropped 2 bases and J dropped 3; count of bases not matched to a gene: 11. CDR3 length: 17 amino acids.

The V gene is TRBV27, the J gene TRBJ2-7; D possibly corresponds to TRBD1 (5 bases). Trimming left V 3 bases short and J 1 base short, with 16 bases between. CDR3 length: 16 amino acids. CDR1 and CDR2 (germline): MNHEY, SMNVEV (reference sequence). CDR3 sequence: CASSFIRVGFSYEQYF. In nucleotides, the CDR3 is TGTGCCAGCAGTTTTATCAGGGTTGGTTTTTCCTACGAGCAGTACTTC.

This clonotype has only a few counts. The chain carries TRBV10-3 and TRBJ2-6; 8 bases align to TRBD1. V lost 4 bases to trimming and J lost 0 bases; unmatched junction nucleotides: 2. The germline V gene has CDR1 ENHRY and CDR2 SYGVKD. The CDR3 totals 16 residues. The CDR3 DNA reads TGTGCCATCAGTGCCAGGGGGCCCTCTGGGGCCAACGTCCTGACTTTC. It yields the protein CAISARGPSGANVLTF.